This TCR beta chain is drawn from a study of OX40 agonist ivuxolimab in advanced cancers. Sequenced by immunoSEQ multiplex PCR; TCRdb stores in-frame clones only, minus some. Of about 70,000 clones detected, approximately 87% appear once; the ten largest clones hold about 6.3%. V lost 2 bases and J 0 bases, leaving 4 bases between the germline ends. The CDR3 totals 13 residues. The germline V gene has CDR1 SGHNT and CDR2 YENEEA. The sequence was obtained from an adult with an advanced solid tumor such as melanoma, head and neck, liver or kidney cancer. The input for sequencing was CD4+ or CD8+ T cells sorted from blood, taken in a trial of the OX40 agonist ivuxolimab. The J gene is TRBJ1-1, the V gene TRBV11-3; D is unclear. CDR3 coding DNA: TGTGCCAGCAGCTTACTCGTGAACACTGAAGCTTTCTTT. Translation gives CASSLLVNTEAFF.